The present T cell receptor (beta chain) was sequenced within a study of blood T cell repertoires in COVID-19. At the level of the study: Samples taken during acute and convalescent COVID-19 were collected in the United States, Italy and Spain.

CDR3 size: 14 residues. The V end was cut by 8 bases, the J end by 5 bases, with 18 bases between. Germline lookup yields CDR1 WNHNN and CDR2 SYGVQD (reference sequence). Generated by immunoSEQ multiplex PCR, the TCRdb table keeps only in-frame clones and is missing some. The table includes some 150,000 clones, roughly 80% detected once. This clonotype was obtained from a man older than 75 with acute or convalescent COVID-19. The sequenced sample was peripheral blood. The chain links TRBV10-1 to TRBJ2-5; D is possibly TRBD1 (5 bases). The CDR3 region has the DNA TGCGCCAGCTCGAGTGGGGCGCCCGCTGAGACCCAGTACTTC. This gives the protein CASSSGAPAETQYF.